The 24 T cell receptor beta chains below come from one sample, sequenced in a study of vaccination and CD4 T cells after COVID-19. Treatment here: approximately nine-day PBMC culture with coronavirus spike peptide pools or control peptides (ViraFEST assay). Which antigens these TCRs recognize remains unknown. The Oncomine TCR Beta short-read assay sequenced DNA from cultured CD4+ T cells. A single record per CDR3 protein comes from TCRdb applying MiXCR to the PCR reads. The sample holds around 15,000 distinct CDR3 sequences; under 70% are singletons and the top ten take over 9%. The sequenced sample was CD4+ T cells from blood, cultured in vitro. The receptor set was obtained from a human donor who had recovered from COVID-19.

The genes are TRBV12-3 or TRBV12-4 and TRBJ2-2; 7 bases agree with TRBD1. V gave up 7 bases and J gave up 6 bases; unmatched junction bases: 14. This CDR3 is built from 16 residues. CDR3 nucleotides: TGTGCCAGCACCCCCGTTAACAGGGGAAACGCCGGGGAGCTGTTTTTT. Its protein is CASTPVNRGNAGELFF.

This sequence joins TRBV11-2 and TRBJ2-7; no clear D gene. V lost 2 bases, J lost 2 bases, and 7 bases lay in between. Germline lookup yields CDR1 SGHAT and CDR2 FQNNGV. The CDR3 contains 13 residues. The CDR3 nucleotides read TGTGCCAGCAGCTTATTTACCACCTACGAGCAGTACTTC. This gives the protein CASSLFTTYEQYF.

In this sample, this clonotype turned up a few times. The chain couples TRBV20-1 to TRBJ2-3; D remains unclear. CDR1 and CDR2 (germline): DFQATT, SNEGSKA (reference sequence). The CDR3 loop spans 14 amino acids. The ends were cut back, 4 bases at V and 0 bases at J, with 11 bases in the middle. The CDR3 sequence is CSATVDLSTDTQYF. In nucleotides, the CDR3 is TGCAGTGCTACGGTGGATCTAAGCACAGATACGCAGTATTTT.

This clonotype qualifies as medium-sized (0.01 to 0.1%). The V gene is TRBV12-3 or TRBV12-4, the J gene TRBJ2-7; D tentatively reads TRBD1 or TRBD2 (5 bases each). The germline V and J ends were trimmed by 4 bases and 9 bases, with 13 bases remaining between them. The CDR3 runs to 12 residues. The chain's CDR3 is CASSSGGWRQYF. CDR3 DNA sequence: TGTGCCAGCAGTTCTGGGGGTTGGAGGCAGTACTTC.

The chain links TRBV12-3 or TRBV12-4 to TRBJ1-1; D not certain. Trimming removed 5 bases at V and 1 base at J, with 11 bases between. CDR3 length: 14 residues. The CDR3 DNA follows: TGTGCCAGCAGTCCCCGATCAGGGAACACTGAAGCTTTCTTT. The encoded protein is CASSPRSGNTEAFF.

The V gene is TRBV28, the J gene TRBJ1-1, with D uncertain. This CDR3 comprises 15 residues. Trimming shortened V by 5 bases and J by 0 bases, and 13 bases separated the two germline ends. Germline V gene sequence: CDR1 MDHEN, CDR2 SYDVKM. CDR3 nucleotide sequence: TGTGCCAGCAGTATCCTACAGAAAATGAACACTGAAGCTTTCTTT. The encoded protein is CASSILQKMNTEAFF.

The V call is TRBV11-1, the J call TRBJ1-6; D uncertain. The length of the CDR3 is 13 residues. CDR1 and CDR2 from the germline V gene are SGHAT and FQDESV (reference sequence). V lost 0 bases to trimming and J lost 10 bases, with 7 bases between them. The CDR3: CASSLAFASPLHF. The CDR3 DNA reads as TGTGCCAGCAGCTTAGCGTTCGCATCACCCCTCCACTTT.

The CDR3 bases are TGTGCCAGCGGCTCGCAGGGGGCCAACGAGCAGTACTTC. Translating it yields CASGSQGANEQYF. The J gene is TRBJ2-7, the V gene TRBV27; 8 nucleotides agree with TRBD1. Germline-derived CDR1 and CDR2 are MNHEY and SMNVEV (reference sequence). V lost 8 bases, J lost 5 bases, and 8 bases stayed unmatched. The CDR3 has 13 amino acids.

The chain is built from TRBV6-5 and TRBJ1-2; 8 bases match TRBD1. Germline CDR1 reads MNHEY; CDR2 reads SVGAGI. The CDR3 is 13 residues long. Trimming took 2 bases from V and 8 from J; bases not matched to a gene: 4. In nucleotides, the CDR3 is TGTGCCAGCAGTTACCAGGGGGCCTCAGGCTACACCTTC. As protein: CASSYQGASGYTF.

By frequency in the sample, this clonotype is medium-sized. This sequence joins TRBV5-1 and TRBJ1-1; no reliable D call. The CDR3 is 15 amino acids. Germline V gene data show CDR1 as SGHRS and CDR2 as YFSETQ. The V end lost 3 bases, the J end lost 1 base, and 13 bases lay between the germline ends. The CDR3 is CASSSLLGGNTEAFF. The DNA of the CDR3 is TGCGCCAGCAGCTCCTTGTTAGGAGGGAACACTGAAGCTTTCTTT.

This clonotype has only one observation. The rearrangement uses TRBV12-3 or TRBV12-4 and TRBJ2-2; D remains ambiguous. This CDR3 has 14 residues. V was cut by 7 bases and J by 2 bases, with 11 bases left in between. The CDR3 protein is CASTSSGNTGELFF. CDR3 sequence (DNA): TGTGCCAGCACCTCCTCTGGTAACACCGGGGAGCTGTTTTTT.

V is TRBV6-1 and J is TRBJ2-7; D is uncertain. Germline CDR1 is MNHNS and CDR2 is SASEGT. Trimming removed 2 bases from V and 2 bases from J, with 10 bases in between. The CDR3 extends over 14 amino acids. The CDR3 is CASSEIWKTYEQYF. The CDR3 DNA is TGTGCCAGCAGTGAAATATGGAAGACCTACGAGCAGTACTTC.

The chain couples TRBV2 to TRBJ2-3, with TRBD2 as a possible D gene (7 bases). V lost 1 base and J 7 bases, leaving 21 bases between the germline ends. The CDR3 is made up of 17 amino acids. Germline CDR1 reads SNHLY; CDR2 reads FYNNEI. The DNA of the CDR3 is TGTGCCAGCAGTGAAGAGAGAAGTGGAGGGGGGGCGAATACGCAGTATTTT. This gives the protein CASSEERSGGGANTQYF.

CDR3 region: CSANRGISNQPQHF. The CDR3 DNA reads TGCAGTGCGAACAGGGGGATTAGCAATCAGCCCCAGCATTTT. This chain uses TRBV20-1 with TRBJ1-5; TRBD1 matches at 8 bases. The CDR3 contains 14 residues. V was pared by 6 bases and J by 0 bases, with 4 bases of the junction left unmatched. Per germline, CDR1 DFQATT and CDR2 SNEGSKA (reference sequence).

This clonotype was seen just once. The chain links TRBV7-6 to TRBJ2-7; D unresolved. Germline CDR1 reads SGHVS; CDR2 reads FNYEAQ. V was cut by 5 bases and J by 3 bases, with 14 bases left in between. This CDR3 is 14 amino acids long. CDR3 coding DNA: TGTGCCAGCAGCCCCAACCCTGGGGACTACGAGCAGTACTTC. Translation gives CASSPNPGDYEQYF.

The J gene is TRBJ1-2, the V gene TRBV30; D gene ambiguous. The V end lost 0 bases, the J end lost 2 bases, and 7 bases lay between the germline ends. CDR3 length: 13 residues. Per germline, CDR1 GTSNPN and CDR2 SVGIG (reference sequence). This CDR3 reads CAWSVSQNYGYTF. In DNA form, the CDR3 reads TGTGCCTGGAGTGTCTCCCAGAACTATGGCTACACCTTC.

V is TRBV7-9 and J is TRBJ2-5, with 13 bases matching TRBD2. Trimming cost V 5 bases and J 5 bases; bases outside gene matches: 8. Germline values: CDR1 SEHNR, CDR2 FQNEAQ (reference sequence). The CDR3 has 16 residues. CDR3 DNA sequence: TGTGCCAGCAGCCCGGAACTAGCGGGGGGGTTTGAGACCCAGTACTTC. It translates to CASSPELAGGFETQYF. The full variable domain, in which reference TRBV7-9 and TRBJ2-5 provide the parts outside the CDR3, is DTGVSQNPRHKITKRGQNVTFRCDPISEHNRLYWYRQTLGQGPEFLTYFQNEAQLEKSRLLSDRFSAERPKGSFSTLEIQRTEQGDSAMYLCASSPELAGGFETQYFGPGTRLLVL.

This clonotype was observed a few times. The V gene is TRBV2, the J gene TRBJ1-1; D gene uncertain. V lost 0 bases, J lost 5 bases, and 4 bases lay in between. The CDR3 spans 12 residues. CDR1 and CDR2 (germline): SNHLY, FYNNEI. This chain's CDR3 is CASSEALTEAFF. The CDR3 nucleotides are TGTGCCAGCAGTGAAGCTCTTACTGAAGCTTTCTTT.

As regards this clonotype: The junction differs from germline at one of its ends, possibly a read error. This chain links TRBV28 with TRBJ1-3; TRBD1 might be the D (6 bases). CDR1 MDHEN and CDR2 SYDVKM come from the germline V gene. The CDR3 is 16 residues long. CDR3 region: CASTTVGGPSGNTVYF. CDR3 nucleotide sequence: TGTGCCAGCACTACGGTGGGGGGGCCGTCGGGAAACACCGTATATTTT.

V and J are TRBV15 and TRBJ1-4; D is possibly TRBD1 (5 bases). The CDR3 has 16 amino acids. The germline V and J ends were trimmed by 4 bases and 5 bases, with 17 bases remaining between them. Germline V gene lookup returns CDR1 LNHNV and CDR2 YYDKDF (reference sequence). DNA for the CDR3: TGTGCCACCAGCATTAAGGTGGGGGGTACAAATGAAAAACTGTTTTTT. As protein: CATSIKVGGTNEKLFF.

This clonotype was found a few times. The chain employs TRBV20-1 and TRBJ2-4; TRBD2 matches 8 bases. This CDR3 has 18 amino acids. Germline V gene sequence: CDR1 DFQATT, CDR2 SNEGSKA (reference sequence). The trim removed 3 bases at V and 1 base at J, leaving 14 bases unmatched. The CDR3 coding sequence is TGCAGTGCTAGTAATCCGTCCTCGGGAGGGCCGGCCAAAAACATTCAGTACTTC. Protein sequence: CSASNPSSGGPAKNIQYF.

V is TRBV5-6 and J is TRBJ2-7, with 9 bases fitting TRBD1. The CDR3 is 15 amino acids. Germline CDR1 SGHDT, CDR2 YYEEEE. The junction had 6 bases not matched to a gene; V was cut back by 3 bases and J by 2 bases. The CDR3 spells CASSSPGQGAYEQYF. Written as DNA, the CDR3 is TGTGCCAGCAGCTCTCCGGGACAGGGAGCCTACGAGCAGTACTTC.

This rearrangement joins TRBV28 to TRBJ2-3, with a possible D match to TRBD1 (5 bases). This CDR3 region has 14 residues. CDR1 MDHEN and CDR2 SYDVKM come from the germline V gene. V lost 6 bases to trimming and J lost 3 bases, with 13 bases between them. The chain's CDR3 is CASRWGWGTDTQYF. The CDR3, as DNA: TGTGCCAGCAGATGGGGCTGGGGTACAGATACGCAGTATTTT.

V and J are TRBV25-1 and TRBJ2-3, with 12 bases aligning to TRBD2. The J segment lost 1 base and the V segment lost 0 bases, leaving 8 bases of the junction unmatched. This CDR3 is 19 amino acids long. CDR1 is MGHDK and CDR2 is SYGVNS in the germline V gene. CDR3 region: CASSEYTGLAGLGTDTQYF. CDR3 nucleotide sequence: TGTGCCAGCAGTGAATATACTGGACTAGCGGGGCTGGGCACAGATACGCAGTATTTT.